These T cell receptor beta chains were read from a single sample in a study of T cells in Graves' hyperthyroidism and ophthalmopathy. TCRdb analysed the multiplex PCR reads with MiXCR anew, one entry per CDR3 protein. The sample includes around 800,000 distinct CDR3 sequences, roughly 37% of them seen just once. Sequenced: blood. These receptors all come from a man younger than 30 with Graves' hyperthyroidism. The CDR3 runs from the conserved cysteine through the conserved F or W. The D gene is left open where the match is weak.

d_gene	v_gene	j_gene	CDR3aa
-	TRBV12-3/TRBV12-4	TRBJ1-5	CASSFRANQPQHF
-	TRBV9	TRBJ1-6	CASSGEGKSSYNSPLHF
TRBD2	TRBV19	TRBJ2-5	CASKDSGGPQETQYF
-	TRBV20-1	TRBJ1-4	CSARRRGELFF
-	TRBV2	TRBJ1-4	CASSEEEKLFF
TRBD1	TRBV10-3	TRBJ2-7	CAILGQGTNEQYF
TRBD2	TRBV2	TRBJ2-5	CASSSGLAGQETQYF
-	TRBV19	TRBJ1-1	CASTPLGWSATEAFF
-	TRBV5-1	TRBJ1-2	CASSLSRTDYIRGYTF
-	TRBV9	TRBJ1-2	CASSQDGQQDGYTF
-	TRBV10-3	TRBJ2-2	CAISELQLSTGELFF
TRBD2	TRBV7-8	TRBJ2-2	CASSASGGKNTGELFF
TRBD1	TRBV7-2	TRBJ1-2	CASSFDRDSVSRRGYTF
-	TRBV7-9	TRBJ1-6	CASSIGHAGSYNSPLHF
TRBD1	TRBV7-9	TRBJ1-5	CASSPSGTGQQPQHF
-	TRBV20-1	TRBJ1-1	CSASSRGMNTEAFF
TRBD1	TRBV10-3	TRBJ1-5	CATGTGAYQPQHF
-	TRBV29-1	TRBJ1-1	CSVGRGAGMMNTEAFF
-	TRBV29-1	TRBJ1-4	CSVEQGEKLFF
-	TRBV10-3	TRBJ2-6	CAISATGPTSGANVLIF
-	TRBV4-2	TRBJ2-7	CASSQDIEQYF
-	TRBV7-2	TRBJ2-7	CASSLVPALGGHEQYF
TRBD1	TRBV6-6	TRBJ1-6	CASSYLGQGNSPLHF
TRBD1	TRBV7-6	TRBJ2-7	CASSLDTGEYEQYF
-	TRBV6-6	TRBJ2-2	CASSYTGGGELFF
TRBD1	TRBV10-3	TRBJ1-1	CALTGRDTEAFF
-	TRBV7-3	TRBJ1-6	CASSLQGLNSPLHF
-	TRBV6-5	TRBJ1-1	CASSRGPMNTEAFF
-	TRBV25-1	TRBJ1-5	CASSARRDTNQPQHF
-	TRBV29-1	TRBJ1-1	CSVEDHTEAFF
-	TRBV2	TRBJ2-2	CASSLLLNGELFF
TRBD1	TRBV15	TRBJ2-7	CATSSGQGSGEQYF
-	TRBV2	TRBJ1-2	CASSESAAVYGYTF
-	TRBV3-1	TRBJ2-7	CASADLREGCQGSYYEQYF
TRBD1	TRBV20-1	TRBJ1-1	CSASGTVTEAFF
-	TRBV7-9	TRBJ1-2	CASSISGGGATGYTF
-	TRBV7-9	TRBJ1-6	CASSFWDRSPLHF
-	TRBV10-3	TRBJ1-2	CAISESTAGYTF
-	TRBV6-1	TRBJ2-2	CASTEEGYGELFF